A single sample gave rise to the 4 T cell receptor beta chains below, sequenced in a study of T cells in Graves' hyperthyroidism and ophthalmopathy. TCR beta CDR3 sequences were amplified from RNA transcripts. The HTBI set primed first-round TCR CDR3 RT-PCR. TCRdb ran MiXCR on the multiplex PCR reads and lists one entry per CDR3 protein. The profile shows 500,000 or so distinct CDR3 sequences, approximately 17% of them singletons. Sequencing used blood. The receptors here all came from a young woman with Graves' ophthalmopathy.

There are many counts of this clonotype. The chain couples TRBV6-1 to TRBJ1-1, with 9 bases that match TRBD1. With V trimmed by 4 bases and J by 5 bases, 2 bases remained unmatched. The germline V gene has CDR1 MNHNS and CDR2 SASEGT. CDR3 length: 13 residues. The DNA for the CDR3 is TGTGCCAGCAGTGGGGACAGGGAAACTGAAGCTTTCTTT. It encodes CASSGDRETEAFF.

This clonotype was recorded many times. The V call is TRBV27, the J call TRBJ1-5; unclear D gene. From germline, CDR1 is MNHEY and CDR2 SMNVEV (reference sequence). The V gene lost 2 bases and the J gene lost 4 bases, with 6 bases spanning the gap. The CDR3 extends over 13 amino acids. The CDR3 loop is CASSLKENQPQHF. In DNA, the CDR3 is TGTGCCAGCAGTTTAAAAGAGAATCAGCCCCAGCATTTT.

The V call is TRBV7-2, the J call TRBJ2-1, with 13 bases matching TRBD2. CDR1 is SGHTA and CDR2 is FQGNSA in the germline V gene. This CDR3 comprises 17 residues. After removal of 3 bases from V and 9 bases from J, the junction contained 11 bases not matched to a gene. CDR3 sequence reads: CASSFLIGGTSGVEQFF. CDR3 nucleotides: TGTGCCAGCAGCTTTTTGATTGGGGGGACTAGCGGGGTTGAGCAGTTCTTC.

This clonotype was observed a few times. This CDR3 is CASSLWSGQGLMNTEAFF. The CDR3 DNA reads as TGTGCCAGCAGTTTATGGTCGGGACAGGGCCTTATGAACACTGAAGCTTTCTTT. The chain couples TRBV28 to TRBJ1-1; 9 nucleotides agree with TRBD1. Germline-derived CDR1 and CDR2 are MDHEN and SYDVKM. The CDR3 consists of 18 residues. J was trimmed by 0 bases and V by 0 bases; bases with no gene match: 8.